This T cell receptor beta chain is from a study of Graves' ophthalmopathy and Graves' hyperthyroidism. Patients were diagnosed from clinical symptoms, serum thyroxine, TRAb, thyroid ultrasound and orbital computed tomography. The germline CDR1 and CDR2 sequences are MDHEN and SYDVKM. V was shortened by 6 bases and J by 9 bases, with 18 bases between the two germline ends. This CDR3 has 14 amino acids. RNA served as the template for amplifying TCR beta CDR3 regions. RT-PCR was first run with HTBI primers, then multiplex PCR in a second round. TCRdb recomputed calls from the multiplex PCR reads with MiXCR, one row per CDR3 protein. The sample yields about 420,000 distinct CDR3 sequences, under 25% seen once.

This chain connects TRBV28 to TRBJ1-5; no definite D call. This sequence was found in a woman between 18 and 29 years old with stable Graves' hyperthyroidism. Source material: peripheral blood. CDR3 DNA: TGTGCCAGCAGCTCTACGGGGAATCCGTCGCCCCAGCATTTT. As protein: CASSSTGNPSPQHF.